The present T cell receptor (beta chain) was sequenced within a study of shared T cell receptors in the human thymus. Clones were sequenced by immunoSEQ multiplex PCR, and TCRdb holds only the in-frame ones, with some missing. The data hold about 380,000 clones, with about 95% observed a single time. Germline lookup yields CDR1 SNHLY and CDR2 FYNNEI. The CDR3 length is 16 residues. V was trimmed by 2 bases and J by 1 base, leaving 15 bases between them. The chain combines TRBV2 with TRBJ2-7; no firm D call. Input material: thymocytes. This sequence was found in a human donor. The CDR3 spells CASSEPSEAKSYEQYF. DNA of the CDR3: TGTGCCAGCAGTGAACCGTCAGAGGCCAAGTCCTACGAGCAGTACTTC.